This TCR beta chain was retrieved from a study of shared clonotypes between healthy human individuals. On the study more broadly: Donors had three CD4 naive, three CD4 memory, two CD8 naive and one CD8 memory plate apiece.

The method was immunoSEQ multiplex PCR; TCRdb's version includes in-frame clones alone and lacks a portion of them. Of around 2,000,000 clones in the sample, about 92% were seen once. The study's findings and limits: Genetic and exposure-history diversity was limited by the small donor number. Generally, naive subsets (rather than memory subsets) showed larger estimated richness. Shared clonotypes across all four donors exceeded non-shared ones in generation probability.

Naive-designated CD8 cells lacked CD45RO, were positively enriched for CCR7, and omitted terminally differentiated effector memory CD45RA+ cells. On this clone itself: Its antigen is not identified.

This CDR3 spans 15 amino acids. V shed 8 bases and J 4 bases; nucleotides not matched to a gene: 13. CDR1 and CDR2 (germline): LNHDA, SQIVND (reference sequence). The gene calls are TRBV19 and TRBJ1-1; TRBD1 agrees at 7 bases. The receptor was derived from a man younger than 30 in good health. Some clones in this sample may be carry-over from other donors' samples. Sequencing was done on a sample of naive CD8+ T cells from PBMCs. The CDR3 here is CASQDRRHVGTEAFF. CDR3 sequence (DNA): TGTGCCAGTCAGGACAGGCGACATGTGGGCACTGAAGCTTTCTTT. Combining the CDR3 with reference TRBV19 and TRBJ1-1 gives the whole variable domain DGGITQSPKYLFRKEGQNVTLSCEQNLNHDAMYWYRQDPGQGLRLIYYSQIVNDFQKGDIAEGYSVSREKKESFPLTVTSAQKNPTAFYLCASQDRRHVGTEAFFGQGTRLTVV.